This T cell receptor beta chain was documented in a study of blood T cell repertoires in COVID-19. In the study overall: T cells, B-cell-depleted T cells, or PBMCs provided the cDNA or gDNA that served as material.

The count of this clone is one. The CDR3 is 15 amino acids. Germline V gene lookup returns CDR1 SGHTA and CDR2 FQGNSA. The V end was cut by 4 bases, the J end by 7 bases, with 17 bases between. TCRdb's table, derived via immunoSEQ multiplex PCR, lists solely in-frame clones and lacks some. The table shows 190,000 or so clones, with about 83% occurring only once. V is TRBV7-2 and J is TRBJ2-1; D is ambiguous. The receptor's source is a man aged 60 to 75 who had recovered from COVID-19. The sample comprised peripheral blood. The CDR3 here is CASSYGALPGNEQFF. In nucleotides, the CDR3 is TGTGCCAGCAGCTATGGAGCCTTGCCGGGTAATGAGCAGTTCTTC. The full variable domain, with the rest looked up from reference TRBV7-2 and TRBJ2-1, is GAGVSQSPSNKVTEKGKDVELRCDPISGHTALYWYRQSLGQGLEFLIYFQGNSAPDKSGLPSDRFSAERTGGSVSTLTIQRTQQEDSAVYLCASSYGALPGNEQFFGPGTRLTVL.